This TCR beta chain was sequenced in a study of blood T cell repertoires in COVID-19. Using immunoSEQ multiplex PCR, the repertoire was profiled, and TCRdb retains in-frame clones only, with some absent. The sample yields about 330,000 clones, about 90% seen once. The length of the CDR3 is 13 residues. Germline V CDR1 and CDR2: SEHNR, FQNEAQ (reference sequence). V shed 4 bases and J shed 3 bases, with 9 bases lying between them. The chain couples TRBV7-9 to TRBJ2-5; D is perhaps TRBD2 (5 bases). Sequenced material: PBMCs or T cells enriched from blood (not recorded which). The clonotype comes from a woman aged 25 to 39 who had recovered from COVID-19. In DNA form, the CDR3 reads TGTGCCAGCAGCTCGCTGGGAGAAGAGACCCAGTACTTC. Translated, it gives CASSSLGEETQYF. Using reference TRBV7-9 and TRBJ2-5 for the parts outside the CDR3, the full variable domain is DTGVSQNPRHKITKRGQNVTFRCDPISEHNRLYWYRQTLGQGPEFLTYFQNEAQLEKSRLLSDRFSAERPKGSFSTLEIQRTEQGDSAMYLCASSSLGEETQYFGPGTRLLVL.